This TCR beta chain was recovered during a study of blood T cell repertoires in COVID-19. This clone was recorded once. The data were produced by immunoSEQ multiplex PCR, yet TCRdb's version contains in-frame clones alone and is incomplete. The sample lists about 250,000 clones; just over 85% were seen once. Per germline, CDR1 MNHEY and CDR2 SVGAGI. The CDR3 covers 14 residues. Trimming removed 7 bases from V and 1 base from J, with 13 bases in between. The rearrangement joins TRBV6-5 to TRBJ1-1, with D possibly matching TRBD1 (6 bases). The specimen sequenced was peripheral blood. This sequence was found in a woman in her 30s with active or convalescent COVID-19. The CDR3 loop reads CASIPGHSNTEAFF. The CDR3 region has the DNA TGTGCCAGCATTCCGGGACATTCGAACACTGAAGCTTTCTTT.